The 8 T cell receptor beta chains in this list originate from one sample, sequenced in a study of blood T cell repertoires in COVID-19. The repertoire was sequenced with immunoSEQ multiplex PCR; TCRdb's copy has only in-frame clones and lacks some. The sample includes around 150,000 clones, 87% of them seen just once. The sequenced material came from peripheral blood. These TCRs come from a woman aged 55-69 years with active or convalescent COVID-19.

This rearrangement joins TRBV12-5 to TRBJ2-2; D is possibly TRBD2 (5 bases). Trimming removed 1 base from V and 1 base from J, with 13 bases in between. Germline V lookup: CDR1 LGHNT, CDR2 FRNRAP. The CDR3 loop spans 17 amino acids. Written as DNA, the CDR3 is TGTGCTAGTGGTTTGGGACGGACGACTATGAACACCGGGGAGCTGTTTTTT. It codes for CASGLGRTTMNTGELFF. Filled out from reference TRBV12-5 and TRBJ2-2, the complete variable domain reads DARVTQTPRHKVTEMGQEVTMRCQPILGHNTVFWYRQTMMQGLELLAYFRNRAPLDDSGMPKDRFSAEMPDATLATLKIQPSEPRDSAVYFCASGLGRTTMNTGELFFGEGSRLTVL.

This chain joins TRBV4-3 and TRBJ1-3, with D uncertain. CDR1 and CDR2 (germline): LGHNA, YSLEER. The CDR3 spans 15 residues. The V end lost 1 base, the J end lost 0 bases, and 7 bases lay between the germline ends. The CDR3 here is CASSQAASSGNTIYF. DNA of the CDR3: TGCGCCAGCAGCCAAGCTGCTAGCTCTGGAAACACCATATATTTT.

V is TRBV7-3 and J is TRBJ1-2; D is ambiguous. The CDR3 is 14 amino acids. CDR1 and CDR2 (germline): SGHTA, FQGTGA. Trimming took 5 bases from V and 0 from J, leaving 10 bases between them. The CDR3 loop is CASSHGGANYGYTF. As DNA, the CDR3 is TGTGCCAGCAGCCACGGCGGCGCTAACTATGGCTACACCTTC.

The chain employs TRBV4-1 and TRBJ1-1; no firm D call. Germline V gives CDR1 MGHRA, CDR2 YSYEKL. The CDR3 is made up of 17 amino acids. V shed 2 bases and J shed 3 bases, with 19 bases lying between them. CDR3 nucleotides: TGCGCCAGCAGCCAATCGATGTTTGGCAGGAAAGACACTGAAGCTTTCTTT. It specifies CASSQSMFGRKDTEAFF.

The chain employs TRBV4-3 and TRBJ1-3; D remains ambiguous. The CDR3 spans 14 residues. V dropped 4 bases and J dropped 0 bases, with 7 bases sitting between them. The germline V gene has CDR1 LGHNA and CDR2 YSLEER. The CDR3 DNA reads TGCGCCAGCAGCCGTCAGATCTCTGGAAACACCATATATTTT. It specifies CASSRQISGNTIYF.

The genes are TRBV6-4 and TRBJ1-1; 12 bases are a match to TRBD1. This CDR3 has 14 residues. CDR1 and CDR2 (germline): MRHNA, SNTAGT. The V gene end was trimmed by 6 bases and the J gene end by 8 bases; junction bases not matched to a gene: 7. CDR3 region: CASREGQGAREAFF. In DNA form, the CDR3 reads TGTGCCAGCAGGGAGGGACAGGGGGCCAGGGAAGCTTTCTTT.

This clone was recorded only once. The chain has TRBV6-1 and TRBJ1-6, with D possibly being TRBD1 (6 bases). Trimming removed 2 bases at V and 4 bases at J, with 12 bases between. This CDR3 region has 16 residues. Germline V gene data show CDR1 as MNHNS and CDR2 as SASEGT. The CDR3 DNA follows: TGTGCCAGCAGTGAAAGGGAGGGGGGTTATAATTCACCCCTCCACTTT. Its translation: CASSEREGGYNSPLHF.

The rearrangement links TRBV19 to TRBJ2-2; D possibly corresponds to TRBD1 (5 bases). With 5 bases removed from V and 4 bases from J, the gap between germline ends came to 8 bases. Per germline, CDR1 LNHDA and CDR2 SQIVND (reference sequence). This CDR3 region has 13 residues. The CDR3, as DNA: TGTGCCAGTAGTTTCCAGGGCACCGGGGAGCTGTTTTTT. It translates to CASSFQGTGELFF.